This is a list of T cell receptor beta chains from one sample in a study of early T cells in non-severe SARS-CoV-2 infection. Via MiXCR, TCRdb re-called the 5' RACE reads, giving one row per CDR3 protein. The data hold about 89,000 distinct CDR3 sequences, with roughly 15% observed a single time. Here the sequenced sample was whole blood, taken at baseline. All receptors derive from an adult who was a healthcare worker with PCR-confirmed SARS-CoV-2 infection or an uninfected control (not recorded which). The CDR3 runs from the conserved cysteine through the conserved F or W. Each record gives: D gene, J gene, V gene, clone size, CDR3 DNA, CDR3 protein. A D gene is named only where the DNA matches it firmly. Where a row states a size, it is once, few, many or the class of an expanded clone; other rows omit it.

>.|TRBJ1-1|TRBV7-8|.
TGTGCCAGCAGCTTATTATCTGGGGGTAACACTGAAGCTTTCTTT
CASSLLSGGNTEAFF
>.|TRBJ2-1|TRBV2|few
TGTGCCAGCCGCAGCGGTTCCTACAATGAGCAGTTCTTC
CASRSGSYNEQFF
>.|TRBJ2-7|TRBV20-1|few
TGCAGTGCTAGAGTGACAGCCTCAGGGGAGCAGTACTTC
CSARVTASGEQYF
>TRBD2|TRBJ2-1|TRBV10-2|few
TGCGCCAGCAGTGAGGGGGAGGGCTTCGGTGAGCAGTTCTTC
CASSEGEGFGEQFF
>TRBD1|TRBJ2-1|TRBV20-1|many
TGCAGTGCTAGCTCTCACAGGGGTAATACCTACAATGAGCAGTTCTTC
CSASSHRGNTYNEQFF
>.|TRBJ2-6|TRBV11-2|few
TGTGCCAGCAGCTTGTACTCTGGGGCCAACGTCCTGACTTTC
CASSLYSGANVLTF
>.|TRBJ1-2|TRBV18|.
TGTGCCAGCTCACCACCCTCTAGGGGAGGATCGAACTATGGCTACACCTTC
CASSPPSRGGSNYGYTF
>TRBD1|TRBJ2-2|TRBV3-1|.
TGTGCCAGCAGCCAAGCCAGGGTATTGGGACAGGGGGAGCTGTTTTTT
CASSQARVLGQGELFF
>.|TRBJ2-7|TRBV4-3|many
TGCGCCAGCAGCCCTAAAACCCAGGCCACCCTCTACGAGCAGTACTTC
CASSPKTQATLYEQYF
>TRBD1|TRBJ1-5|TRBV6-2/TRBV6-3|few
TGTGCCAGCAGGACCTACAGGGGAAGGAGAAATCAGCCCCAGCATTTT
CASRTYRGRRNQPQHF
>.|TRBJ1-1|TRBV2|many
TGTGCCAGCAGTTACAGCGCCACTGAAGCTTTCTTT
CASSYSATEAFF
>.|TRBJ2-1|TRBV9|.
TGTGCCAGCAGCCGCCTCTGGAGAGATGATGAGCAGTTCTTC
CASSRLWRDDEQFF
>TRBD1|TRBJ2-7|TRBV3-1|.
TGTGCCAGCAGCCAAGGACGACAGGGATCAGAGCAGTACTTC
CASSQGRQGSEQYF
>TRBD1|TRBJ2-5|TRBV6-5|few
TGTGCCAGCATGGACAGGGTCGGGGAGACCCAGTACTTC
CASMDRVGETQYF
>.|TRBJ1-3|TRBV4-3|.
TGCGCCAGCAGCCAAGCTTCATCCGGATACTTGAGCTCTGGAAACACCATATATTTT
CASSQASSGYLSSGNTIYF
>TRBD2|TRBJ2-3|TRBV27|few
TGTGCCAGCAGCCCAGCGGGAGGCACAGATACGCAGTATTTT
CASSPAGGTDTQYF
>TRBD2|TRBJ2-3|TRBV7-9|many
TGTGCCAGCAGCTTAGGGACTAGCGACACAGATACGCAGTATTTT
CASSLGTSDTDTQYF
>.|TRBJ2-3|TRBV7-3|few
TGTGCCAGCAGCTTGATCGGCGGGACTAGCACAGATACGCAGTATTTT
CASSLIGGTSTDTQYF
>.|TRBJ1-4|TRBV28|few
TGTGCCAGCAGTGGACGGCATAATGAAAAACTGTTTTTT
CASSGRHNEKLFF
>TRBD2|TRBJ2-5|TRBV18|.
TGTGCCAGCTCACCTGGAGCGGGAGGGCCGAGAGAGACCCAGTACTTC
CASSPGAGGPRETQYF
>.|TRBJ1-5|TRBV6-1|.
TGTGCCAGCAGTGAAAACGGGAATCAGCCCCAGCATTTT
CASSENGNQPQHF
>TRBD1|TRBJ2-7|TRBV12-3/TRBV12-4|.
TGTGCCAGCAGTGAGCAACAGGGGAACTCCTACGAGCAGTACTTC
CASSEQQGNSYEQYF
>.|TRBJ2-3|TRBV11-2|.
TGTGCCAGCAGCTCTACGACGGAGGGGACAGATACGCAGTATTTT
CASSSTTEGTDTQYF
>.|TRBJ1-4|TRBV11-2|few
TGTGCCAGCAGCTCAAGAGTTAGTGAAAAACTGTTTTTT
CASSSRVSEKLFF
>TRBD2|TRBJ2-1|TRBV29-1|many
TGCAGCGTCTCTAGCGGCCGTGGAAATGAGCAGTTCTTC
CSVSSGRGNEQFF
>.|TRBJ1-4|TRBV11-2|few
TGTGCCAGCAGCTTCGCACAGGGCACTAATGAAAAACTGTTTTTT
CASSFAQGTNEKLFF
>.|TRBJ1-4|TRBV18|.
.
CATEGTQLMKNCFF
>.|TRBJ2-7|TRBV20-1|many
TGCAGTGCTACTCCTCTCTACGAGCAGTACTTC
CSATPLYEQYF
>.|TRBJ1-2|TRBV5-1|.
TGCGCCAGCAGCTTAGGTCCGGGAAGTGGCTACACCTTC
CASSLGPGSGYTF
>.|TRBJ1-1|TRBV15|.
TGTGCCACCAGCAGAGATCTTGGGATCACTGAAGCTTTCTTT
CATSRDLGITEAFF
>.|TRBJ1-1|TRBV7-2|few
TGTGCCAGCAGCTCGACAGTACCATCTGTGAACACTGAAGCTTTCTTT
CASSSTVPSVNTEAFF
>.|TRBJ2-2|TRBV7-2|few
TGTGCCAGCAGCTTTTCCGTTCCCGGGGAGCTGTTTTTT
CASSFSVPGELFF
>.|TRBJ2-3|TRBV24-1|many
TGTGCCACCAGTGAAGGGACGCTTAGCACAGATACGCAGTATTTT
CATSEGTLSTDTQYF